The rows below give T cell receptor beta chains drawn from one sample of a study of cytomegalovirus exposure and HLA in healthy donors. TCRdb's copy holds only in-frame clones and misses some; the assay was immunoSEQ multiplex PCR. The table records about 35,000 clones, more than 90% of them present only once. Material: PBMCs. The source is a woman between 18 and 29 years old in good health and CMV-seronegative. Each CDR3 is given with its conserved first and last residue. The D gene is left open where the match is weak. Some rows have no size entry. The others give once, few or many, or a class for an expanded clone.

size	D	J	V	DNA	CDR3
-	-	TRBJ1-2	TRBV2	TGTGCCAGCAGTGATAGTTACTATGGCTACACCTTC	CASSDSYYGYTF
-	TRBD2	TRBJ2-5	TRBV5-4	TGTGCCAGCAGCTTTGGCGGGAGGGCCGTCGAGACCCAGTACTTC	CASSFGGRAVETQYF
-	TRBD1	TRBJ2-6	TRBV5-1	TGCGCCAGCAGCTTCGTCCGGACAGGGGGCTCTGGGGCCAACGTCCTGACTTTC	CASSFVRTGGSGANVLTF
once	-	TRBJ2-1	TRBV7-9	TGTGCCAGCAGCTTCCTAAATGAGCAGTTCTTC	CASSFLNEQFF
-	-	TRBJ2-3	TRBV9	TGTGCCAGCACGGGCGGGGCCCACACAGATACGCAGTATTTT	CASTGGAHTDTQYF
-	TRBD2	TRBJ2-3	TRBV5-1	TGCGCCAGCAACGTATGGCGGGAGGCGGGGTCTACGCAGTATTTT	CASNVWREAGSTQYF
-	TRBD2	TRBJ2-7	TRBV7-9	TGTTCCAGCAGCTTAAAAGGTGGCGGTAGCGGGACTCCCGGCTACGAGCAGTACTTC	CSSSLKGGGSGTPGYEQYF
-	TRBD2	TRBJ2-1	TRBV25-1	TGTGCCAGCAGTGAAAGGTGGGCTAGCGGGAGCGATGAGCAGTTCTTC	CASSERWASGSDEQFF
-	-	TRBJ1-2	TRBV27	TGTGCCAGCAGTTTAAAACAGGGAGGGTTCTATGGCTACACCTTC	CASSLKQGGFYGYTF
-	TRBD1	TRBJ1-1	TRBV28	TGTGCCAGCAGTTTACAGGGGGGGAACACTGAAGCTTTCTTT	CASSLQGGNTEAFF
once	TRBD2	TRBJ2-1	TRBV4-1	TGCGCCAGCAGCAAGGTGACTAGCGGGAGGGGCGATGAGCAGTTCTTC	CASSKVTSGRGDEQFF
-	TRBD2	TRBJ2-7	TRBV28	TGTGCCAGCAGTCAAAGCGGGAGAGGTACCTACGAGCAGTACTTC	CASSQSGRGTYEQYF
-	TRBD2	TRBJ2-1	TRBV7-9	TGTGCCAGCAGCTTACGTCGCGGGAGTAATAACAATGAGCAGTTCTTC	CASSLRRGSNNNEQFF
-	-	TRBJ1-6	TRBV7-3	TGTGCCAGCAGCTCAGGGAGGGCTTCACCCCTCCACTTT	CASSSGRASPLHF
-	-	TRBJ1-1	TRBV18	TGTGCCAGCTCACCATCAAAGGTGGGGGGAGCAATGAACACTGAAGCTTTCTTT	CASSPSKVGGAMNTEAFF
-	-	TRBJ2-2	TRBV19	TGTGCCAGTAGTACGATAGGGGCAGGGCTCACCGGGGAGCTGTTTTTT	CASSTIGAGLTGELFF
medium-sized	-	TRBJ2-2	TRBV6-1	TGTGCCAGCAGTGTTCAGGGCGACACCGGGGAGCTGTTTTTT	CASSVQGDTGELFF
few	TRBD2	TRBJ2-5	TRBV4-2	TGTGCCAGCAGCCAAGGTACCCCGCCCCCGGGACTAGCGGGATGGTACCAAGAGACCCAGTACTTC	CASSQGTPPPGLAGWYQETQYF
-	-	TRBJ2-1	TRBV12-5	TGTGCTAGTGGTTTGGTCTTGGGCGGGAACAATGAGCAGTTCTTC	CASGLVLGGNNEQFF
-	-	TRBJ2-1	TRBV2	TGTGCCAGCGTTGGGCCGGGATCCTACAATGAGCAGTTCTTC	CASVGPGSYNEQFF
-	TRBD2	TRBJ2-2	TRBV11-3	TGTGCCAGCGGCGCGGGGGAGCCCACCGGGGAGCTGTTTTTT	CASGAGEPTGELFF
-	-	TRBJ2-5	TRBV12-2	TGTGCAAGTCGCTTAGTAGGCCTTCGGGACAGGGCGAAGCGGGAGGGCCTAGAGACCCAGTACTTC	CASRLVGLRDRAKREGLETQYF
-	TRBD1	TRBJ1-4	TRBV19	TGTGCCAGTAATGCCTCCGGGACAGTGAGGGAAAAACTGTTTTTT	CASNASGTVREKLFF
-	-	TRBJ2-5	TRBV28	TGTGCCAGCCAGACCTTCCGGACTCAGCAAGAGACCCAGTACTTC	CASQTFRTQQETQYF
-	-	TRBJ2-6	TRBV7-3	TGTGCCAGCAGCTCTGAAGAGAGTGGGGCCAACGTCCTGACTTTC	CASSSEESGANVLTF
-	-	TRBJ2-7	TRBV27	TGTGCCAGCAGTTTCAGGGGTTCCCTCTCCGAGCAGTACTTC	CASSFRGSLSEQYF
-	TRBD1	TRBJ2-7	TRBV28	TGTGCCAGCAGGGGGGACAGGGCGGGATCCTACGAGCAGTACTTC	CASRGDRAGSYEQYF
few	-	TRBJ1-1	TRBV2	TGTGCCAGCAGTGGACAAATGAACACTGAAGCTTTCTTT	CASSGQMNTEAFF
-	-	TRBJ1-4	TRBV5-1	TGCGCCAGCAGCTTGACAGACGCGCCTAATGAAAAACTGTTTTTT	CASSLTDAPNEKLFF
-	-	TRBJ2-7	TRBV5-1	TGCGCCAGCAGCGATAGCCGGAGCTCCTACGAGCAGTACTTC	CASSDSRSSYEQYF
-	TRBD1	TRBJ1-2	TRBV28	TGTGCCAGCACTGGGACAGGGCGTAACTATGGCTACACCTTC	CASTGTGRNYGYTF
-	TRBD1	TRBJ2-7	TRBV29-1	TGCAGCGTAGCAACCGGGACAGTTTCCTACGAGCAGTACTTC	CSVATGTVSYEQYF
-	TRBD2	TRBJ2-3	TRBV7-6	TGTGCCAGCAGCCTAGGACTAGCGGTCACAGATACGCAGTATTTT	CASSLGLAVTDTQYF
-	TRBD2	TRBJ2-1	TRBV5-4	TGTGCCAGCAGCTTGGCAGCGGGAGGGAACAATGAGCAGTTCTTC	CASSLAAGGNNEQFF
-	-	TRBJ2-7	TRBV4-2	TGTGCCAGCAGCCAAGGCCCAGTTTCCTACGAGCAGTACTTC	CASSQGPVSYEQYF
-	TRBD1	TRBJ1-1	TRBV6-6	TGTGCCAGCAGTTCGACAGGGGTCGAGACTGAAGCTTTCTTT	CASSSTGVETEAFF
-	TRBD1	TRBJ1-2	TRBV6-5	TGTGCCAGCAGATCCTTGGGACAGGGGGAAAATGGCTACACCTTC	CASRSLGQGENGYTF
-	TRBD1	TRBJ2-5	TRBV19	TGTGCCAGTAGTATCACAGGGGTGCCGCAAGAGACCCAGTACTTC	CASSITGVPQETQYF
once	TRBD2	TRBJ2-7	TRBV27	TGTGCCAGCGCCTTGGCGGGAGTCTCACCCTACGAGCAGTACTTC	CASALAGVSPYEQYF
-	TRBD1	TRBJ2-7	TRBV7-8	TGTGCCAGCAGCTTAACAGGGGGCGCCGACTACGAGCAGTACTTC	CASSLTGGADYEQYF
few	TRBD1	TRBJ1-4	TRBV29-1	TGCAGCGCAAACTCCGGGACAGCTAACGAAAAACTGTTTTTT	CSANSGTANEKLFF
-	-	TRBJ2-5	TRBV6-5	TGTGCCAGCAGTTTCGGGGGACGGGAGACCCAGTACTTC	CASSFGGRETQYF
few	TRBD1	TRBJ1-5	TRBV28	TGTGCCAGCATTCCTCGGGACAGACACAATCAGCCCCAGCATTTT	CASIPRDRHNQPQHF
-	TRBD2	TRBJ2-5	TRBV7-6	TGTGCCAGCAGTTCCGGGACTATGGGTGGGGAGACCCAGTACTTC	CASSSGTMGGETQYF
-	-	TRBJ1-5	TRBV7-8	TGTGCCAGCAGCTTAGAGAGGTATCAGCCCCAGCATTTT	CASSLERYQPQHF
-	-	TRBJ2-3	TRBV7-3	TGTGCCAGCAGCTTACTACCAGGAATCACAGATACGCAGTATTTT	CASSLLPGITDTQYF
-	-	TRBJ2-4	TRBV7-9	TGTGCCAGCAGCCCGGGGGATCGTCTAGCCAAAAACATTCAGTACTTC	CASSPGDRLAKNIQYF
-	TRBD1	TRBJ1-2	TRBV6-4	TGTGCCAGCAGTGACGGGGACAGGGGGTTCTATGGCTACACCTTC	CASSDGDRGFYGYTF
-	-	TRBJ1-5	TRBV28	TGTGCCAGCAGGAGGTTACAGGGCCCTCAATCAAGCCCCCAGCATTTT	CASRRLQGPQSSPQHF
-	TRBD1	TRBJ2-7	TRBV19	TGTGCCAGTAGTATAGGGACAGGGTCGTCCTACGAGCAGTACTTC	CASSIGTGSSYEQYF
-	TRBD1	TRBJ1-5	TRBV7-6	TGTGCCAGCAGCTCCGACAGGGTTCAGCCCCAGCATTTT	CASSSDRVQPQHF